The present T cell receptor beta chain was sequenced within a study of T cell responses to AZD1222 COVID-19 vaccine. Assay: immunoSEQ multiplex PCR; the TCRdb copy retains only in-frame clones and omits some. The sample lists about 120,000 clones; around 90% were seen once. Trimming shortened V by 6 bases and J by 2 bases, and 13 bases separated the two germline ends. CDR3 length: 14 residues. Looked up from germline, CDR1 is MNHEY and CDR2 is SMNVEV (reference sequence). Notes on the study in general: Of spike-specific TCRs, nearly half reportedly target regions left unmutated in variants. It should be noted that donors were predominantly white British and more often female, and clonal diversity was possibly underestimated. Just a handful of people given AZD1222 tested seropositive at baseline.

For this clone: Its cognate antigen is unknown.

V and J are TRBV27 and TRBJ2-5; no firm D call. Sequenced material: peripheral blood, taken on day 0 of MenACWY control vaccination. The sequence came from an adult in good health. This CDR3 is CASRRLGRQETQYF. The DNA of the CDR3 is TGTGCCAGCAGGCGACTCGGAAGACAAGAGACCCAGTACTTC.